These T cell receptor beta chains were read from a single sample in a study of molecular identifiers for immune sequencing clone quantification. TCRdb redid the calling of the PCR reads with MiXCR, one entry per CDR3 protein. The sample shows about 100,000 distinct CDR3 sequences, 30% to 35% of them seen only once. The specimen sequenced was naive CD8+ T cells from blood, with Jurkat cell RNA spiked in. All receptors derive from a human donor in good health. Some libraries in this study had Jurkat cell RNA spiked in. The CDR3 runs from the conserved cysteine through the conserved F or W. Each record gives: J gene, D gene, V gene, clone size, CDR3 DNA, CDR3 protein. The D gene is left open where the match is weak. The size of a clone is reported for some rows only, either as once, few or many, or as a class for expanded clones.

J gene: TRBJ2-7; D gene: TRBD2; V gene: TRBV9; clone size: -; CDR3 DNA: TGTGCCAGCAGCCCCGGCGGGAGCACCAACGAGCAGTACTTC; CDR3 protein: CASSPGGSTNEQYF
J gene: TRBJ2-2; D gene: TRBD1; V gene: TRBV7-6; clone size: -; CDR3 DNA: TGTGCCAGCAGCAGTCGACAGGGGATCTACACCGGGGAGCTGTTTTTT; CDR3 protein: CASSSRQGIYTGELFF
J gene: TRBJ1-3; D gene: -; V gene: TRBV9; clone size: -; CDR3 DNA: TGTGCCAGCGGCACAGCAAAAGAGAGAGGAAACACCATATATTTT; CDR3 protein: CASGTAKERGNTIYF
J gene: TRBJ1-1; D gene: -; V gene: TRBV4-3; clone size: -; CDR3 DNA: TGCGCCAGCAGCCAAGATATCGCGGGAACGAACACTGAAGCTTTCTTT; CDR3 protein: CASSQDIAGTNTEAFF
J gene: TRBJ1-5; D gene: TRBD1; V gene: TRBV12-3/TRBV12-4; clone size: few; CDR3 DNA: TGTGCCAGCAGTTTAACTAGACAGGGGGCTAGCAATCAGCCCCAGCATTTT; CDR3 protein: CASSLTRQGASNQPQHF
J gene: TRBJ2-7; D gene: -; V gene: TRBV20-1; clone size: few; CDR3 DNA: TGCAGTGCTAGGCATAGCTCCTACGAGCAGTACTTC; CDR3 protein: CSARHSSYEQYF
J gene: TRBJ2-1; D gene: TRBD2; V gene: TRBV9; clone size: -; CDR3 DNA: TGTGCCAGCAGCGGGGCGGGAGACTACAATGAGCAGTTCTTC; CDR3 protein: CASSGAGDYNEQFF
J gene: TRBJ2-5; D gene: TRBD1; V gene: TRBV13; clone size: few; CDR3 DNA: TGTGCCAGCAGCGGGTCCGGGACAGAAGAAGAGACCCAGTACTTC; CDR3 protein: CASSGSGTEEETQYF
J gene: TRBJ2-1; D gene: TRBD2; V gene: TRBV13; clone size: -; CDR3 DNA: TGTGCCAGCAGCCCGCGCCTAGCGGGAGGCAATGAGCAGTTCTTC; CDR3 protein: CASSPRLAGGNEQFF
J gene: TRBJ2-4; D gene: -; V gene: TRBV28; clone size: many; CDR3 DNA: TGTGCCAGCAGACAAGGGGGTTACATTCAGTACTTC; CDR3 protein: CASRQGGYIQYF
J gene: TRBJ2-3; D gene: TRBD1; V gene: TRBV28; clone size: many; CDR3 DNA: TGTGCCAGCAGTGGGACAGGGTACACAGATACGCAGTATTTT; CDR3 protein: CASSGTGYTDTQYF
J gene: TRBJ2-3; D gene: -; V gene: TRBV4-2; clone size: few; CDR3 DNA: TGTGCCAGCAGCCAAGCCGGGACGACAGATACGCAGTATTTT; CDR3 protein: CASSQAGTTDTQYF
J gene: TRBJ2-3; D gene: TRBD2; V gene: TRBV28; clone size: -; CDR3 DNA: TGTGCCAGCAGTTTCGATAGTCGGGAGGGTAGCACAGATACGCAGTATTTT; CDR3 protein: CASSFDSREGSTDTQYF
J gene: TRBJ2-1; D gene: TRBD2; V gene: TRBV5-4; clone size: -; CDR3 DNA: TGTGCCAGCACACCAGCGGGAAGAGTCAATGAGCAGTTCTTC; CDR3 protein: CASTPAGRVNEQFF
J gene: TRBJ2-5; D gene: -; V gene: TRBV7-9; clone size: many; CDR3 DNA: TGTGCCAGCAGCCTCAACCAGGCCCGACCGGAGACCCAGTACTTC; CDR3 protein: CASSLNQARPETQYF
J gene: TRBJ2-7; D gene: -; V gene: TRBV12-3/TRBV12-4; clone size: many; CDR3 DNA: TGTGCCAGCAGTTTGTTAGATTCCTACGAGCAGTACTTC; CDR3 protein: CASSLLDSYEQYF
J gene: TRBJ2-2; D gene: -; V gene: TRBV6-6; clone size: -; CDR3 DNA: TGTGCCAGCAGTTACTCGTGGGTGAACACCGGGGAGCTGTTTTTT; CDR3 protein: CASSYSWVNTGELFF
J gene: TRBJ2-3; D gene: -; V gene: TRBV2; clone size: few; CDR3 DNA: TGTGCCAGCAGTGAAGGTTATACTAGCACAGATACGCAGTATTTT; CDR3 protein: CASSEGYTSTDTQYF
J gene: TRBJ2-3; D gene: TRBD2; V gene: TRBV28; clone size: few; CDR3 DNA: TGTGCCAGCAGTTTACGGGCGGGAGGGCACACAGATACGCAGTATTTT; CDR3 protein: CASSLRAGGHTDTQYF
J gene: TRBJ2-2; D gene: TRBD2; V gene: TRBV5-1; clone size: many; CDR3 DNA: TGCGCCAGCAGCCCGGGACTAGCGGGAGTGAGGATAAGGGACACCGGGGAGCTGTTTTTT; CDR3 protein: CASSPGLAGVRIRDTGELFF
J gene: TRBJ2-3; D gene: -; V gene: TRBV20-1; clone size: -; CDR3 DNA: TGCAGAGCTGCACAGGAGAACACAGATACGCAGTATTTT; CDR3 protein: CRAAQENTDTQYF
J gene: TRBJ2-2; D gene: -; V gene: TRBV5-6; clone size: -; CDR3 DNA: TGTGCCAGCAGCCAAGATTTTGGTCGCGCGAACACCGGGGAGCTGTTTTTT; CDR3 protein: CASSQDFGRANTGELFF